The rows below give T cell receptor beta chains drawn from one sample of a study of pediatric ulcerative colitis. Data came from immunoSEQ multiplex PCR; TCRdb stores just in-frame clones and leaves some out. The sample yields 15,000 to 20,000 clones, 80% seen once. The sequenced material came from gut tissue. These receptors came from a boy between 10 and 17 years old who was a control in a study of pediatric ulcerative colitis. Each CDR3 is given with its conserved first and last residue. The order of the fields is D gene, CDR3 length, clone size, V gene, J gene, CDR3 protein, CDR3 DNA. The D gene is left open where the match is weak. Clone size is not always given. Where it is, it says once, few, many or a class for expanded clones.

d_call: NA; cdr3_length: 16; clone_size: NA; v_call: TRBV4-3; j_call: TRBJ1-4; cdr3_aa: CASSQGEVWANEKLFF; cdr3_nt: TGCGCCAGCAGCCAAGGGGAGGTTTGGGCTAATGAAAAACTGTTTTTT
d_call: TRBD2; cdr3_length: 16; clone_size: NA; v_call: TRBV5-1; j_call: TRBJ2-5; cdr3_aa: CASSWGTSGIQETQYF; cdr3_nt: TGCGCCAGCAGCTGGGGGACTAGCGGGATTCAAGAGACCCAGTACTTC
d_call: TRBD2; cdr3_length: 18; clone_size: few; v_call: TRBV5-4; j_call: TRBJ2-3; cdr3_aa: CASSRTSGKGVGTDTQYF; cdr3_nt: TGTGCCAGCAGCCGGACTAGCGGGAAGGGGGTAGGCACAGATACGCAGTATTTT
d_call: NA; cdr3_length: 13; clone_size: NA; v_call: TRBV7-8; j_call: TRBJ1-5; cdr3_aa: CASSITEQRPQHF; cdr3_nt: TGTGCCAGCAGCATTACTGAACAGAGGCCCCAGCATTTT
d_call: TRBD1; cdr3_length: 14; clone_size: NA; v_call: TRBV28; j_call: TRBJ1-2; cdr3_aa: CASSLWTGNYGYTF; cdr3_nt: TGTGCCAGCAGTTTATGGACAGGGAACTATGGCTACACCTTC
d_call: TRBD1; cdr3_length: 14; clone_size: once; v_call: TRBV6-5; j_call: TRBJ2-5; cdr3_aa: CASRKTGDEETQYF; cdr3_nt: TGTGCCAGCAGAAAGACAGGGGATGAAGAGACCCAGTACTTC
d_call: TRBD1; cdr3_length: 15; clone_size: NA; v_call: TRBV5-1; j_call: TRBJ2-3; cdr3_aa: CASTLTGVFTDTQYF; cdr3_nt: TGCGCCAGCACCCTGACAGGGGTGTTCACAGATACGCAGTATTTT
d_call: NA; cdr3_length: 15; clone_size: NA; v_call: TRBV11-3; j_call: TRBJ2-1; cdr3_aa: CASSLVLVLAREQFF; cdr3_nt: TGTGCCAGCAGCTTAGTCCTCGTCCTAGCCCGTGAGCAGTTCTTC
d_call: NA; cdr3_length: 13; clone_size: NA; v_call: TRBV12-5; j_call: TRBJ1-1; cdr3_aa: CASGLQGRTEAFF; cdr3_nt: TGTGCTAGTGGTTTGCAGGGGAGGACTGAAGCTTTCTTT
d_call: NA; cdr3_length: 16; clone_size: NA; v_call: TRBV18; j_call: TRBJ2-7; cdr3_aa: CASSRIPGHSSYEQYF; cdr3_nt: TGTGCCAGCTCACGTATACCGGGACACTCCTCCTACGAGCAGTACTTC
d_call: TRBD1; cdr3_length: 13; clone_size: NA; v_call: TRBV27; j_call: TRBJ1-2; cdr3_aa: CASSLVGGARYTF; cdr3_nt: TGTGCCAGCAGTTTAGTAGGGGGCGCTCGCTACACCTTC
d_call: NA; cdr3_length: 15; clone_size: NA; v_call: TRBV2; j_call: TRBJ2-2; cdr3_aa: CASRPRTVATGELFF; cdr3_nt: TGTGCCAGCCGCCCTCGTACTGTAGCGACCGGGGAGCTGTTTTTT
d_call: TRBD1; cdr3_length: 14; clone_size: NA; v_call: TRBV2; j_call: TRBJ1-4; cdr3_aa: CASSEDRATEKLFF; cdr3_nt: TGTGCCAGCAGTGAGGACAGGGCTACTGAAAAACTGTTTTTT
d_call: NA; cdr3_length: 13; clone_size: NA; v_call: TRBV10-3; j_call: TRBJ2-3; cdr3_aa: CAISESASDTQYF; cdr3_nt: TGTGCCATCAGTGAGTCAGCGTCAGATACGCAGTATTTT
d_call: TRBD1; cdr3_length: 16; clone_size: NA; v_call: TRBV7-9; j_call: TRBJ1-1; cdr3_aa: CASSLAGQGVWTEAFF; cdr3_nt: TGTGCCAGCAGCTTAGCGGGACAGGGAGTTTGGACTGAAGCTTTCTTT
d_call: TRBD1; cdr3_length: 15; clone_size: NA; v_call: TRBV7-6; j_call: TRBJ1-1; cdr3_aa: CASSLVAGGGTEAFF; cdr3_nt: TGTGCCAGCAGCTTAGTAGCAGGGGGAGGGACTGAAGCTTTCTTT
d_call: TRBD2; cdr3_length: 19; clone_size: NA; v_call: TRBV4-3; j_call: TRBJ2-3; cdr3_aa: CASSPRVSGGAADTDTQYF; cdr3_nt: TGCGCCAGCAGCCCGAGAGTTAGCGGGGGGGCGGCGGACACAGATACGCAGTATTTT
d_call: NA; cdr3_length: 15; clone_size: few; v_call: TRBV5-1; j_call: TRBJ2-7; cdr3_aa: CASSLEGTVNKDTDF; cdr3_nt: TGCGCCAGCAGCCTGGAGGGGACCGTGAATAAGGATACGGACTTC
d_call: TRBD2; cdr3_length: 17; clone_size: NA; v_call: TRBV7-9; j_call: TRBJ2-3; cdr3_aa: CASSEAGGPFSTDTQYF; cdr3_nt: TGTGCCAGCAGCGAAGCGGGGGGGCCGTTCAGCACAGATACGCAGTATTTT
d_call: NA; cdr3_length: 15; clone_size: NA; v_call: TRBV6-5; j_call: TRBJ2-1; cdr3_aa: CASRDRDTLGNEQFF; cdr3_nt: TGTGCCAGCAGAGACCGGGACACCTTAGGGAATGAGCAGTTCTTC
d_call: NA; cdr3_length: 15; clone_size: once; v_call: TRBV7-3; j_call: TRBJ2-7; cdr3_aa: CASSKRSSVASEQYF; cdr3_nt: TGTGCCAGCAGCAAAAGGTCGTCGGTCGCTTCGGAGCAGTACTTC
d_call: NA; cdr3_length: 13; clone_size: few; v_call: TRBV15; j_call: TRBJ2-3; cdr3_aa: CATSRMRTDTQYF; cdr3_nt: TGTGCCACCAGCAGGATGAGGACAGATACGCAGTATTTT
d_call: TRBD2; cdr3_length: 14; clone_size: NA; v_call: TRBV5-1; j_call: TRBJ2-7; cdr3_aa: CASSWTSGDYEQYF; cdr3_nt: TGCGCCAGCAGCTGGACTAGCGGAGACTACGAGCAGTACTTC
d_call: NA; cdr3_length: 12; clone_size: few; v_call: TRBV29-1; j_call: TRBJ1-1; cdr3_aa: CSVEIFTAGAFF; cdr3_nt: TGCAGCGTTGAAATCTTTACCGCAGGAGCTTTCTTT
d_call: NA; cdr3_length: 13; clone_size: NA; v_call: TRBV6-6; j_call: TRBJ2-3; cdr3_aa: CASKAPSTDTQYF; cdr3_nt: TGTGCCAGTAAGGCGCCTAGCACAGATACGCAGTATTTT
d_call: TRBD1; cdr3_length: 14; clone_size: NA; v_call: TRBV30; j_call: TRBJ1-2; cdr3_aa: CAARPGTGTEGYTF; cdr3_nt: TGTGCCGCTCGTCCCGGGACAGGGACGGAGGGCTACACCTTC
d_call: NA; cdr3_length: 13; clone_size: NA; v_call: TRBV25-1; j_call: TRBJ2-3; cdr3_aa: CASSEVALDTQYF; cdr3_nt: TGTGCCAGCAGTGAGGTAGCTCTAGATACGCAGTATTTT
d_call: NA; cdr3_length: 12; clone_size: NA; v_call: TRBV7-6; j_call: TRBJ2-3; cdr3_aa: CASRPTIGTQYF; cdr3_nt: TGTGCCAGCAGACCCACGATTGGTACGCAGTATTTT
d_call: NA; cdr3_length: 11; clone_size: NA; v_call: TRBV6-6; j_call: TRBJ1-1; cdr3_aa: CASSSQVEAFF; cdr3_nt: TGTGCCAGCAGTTCTCAGGTTGAAGCTTTCTTT
d_call: NA; cdr3_length: 13; clone_size: NA; v_call: TRBV27; j_call: TRBJ2-7; cdr3_aa: CASSQPPNYEQYF; cdr3_nt: TGTGCCAGCAGCCAACCCCCTAACTACGAGCAGTACTTC
d_call: NA; cdr3_length: 13; clone_size: NA; v_call: TRBV11-2; j_call: TRBJ1-3; cdr3_aa: CASSLGTGNTIYF; cdr3_nt: TGTGCCAGCAGCTTGGGAACTGGAAACACCATATATTTT
d_call: NA; cdr3_length: 14; clone_size: NA; v_call: TRBV28; j_call: TRBJ2-7; cdr3_aa: CASSPWGVGYEQYF; cdr3_nt: TGTGCCTCCTCCCCATGGGGGGTGGGCTACGAGCAGTACTTC
d_call: NA; cdr3_length: 16; clone_size: NA; v_call: TRBV18; j_call: TRBJ2-4; cdr3_aa: CASSPPGSLTKNIQYF; cdr3_nt: TGTGCCAGCTCACCGCCCGGGAGTTTGACCAAAAACATTCAGTACTTC
d_call: NA; cdr3_length: 13; clone_size: NA; v_call: TRBV18; j_call: TRBJ2-7; cdr3_aa: CASSPNSLTEQYF; cdr3_nt: TGTGCCAGCTCACCGAACAGCCTGACTGAGCAGTACTTC
d_call: NA; cdr3_length: 16; clone_size: NA; v_call: TRBV4-1; j_call: TRBJ2-4; cdr3_aa: CASSHLGALAKNIQYF; cdr3_nt: TGCGCCAGCAGCCATCTGGGGGCCCTAGCCAAAAACATTCAGTACTTC
d_call: TRBD1; cdr3_length: 16; clone_size: NA; v_call: TRBV19; j_call: TRBJ2-5; cdr3_aa: CASSNRDRGSGETQYF; cdr3_nt: TGTGCCAGTAGTAACCGGGACAGGGGCTCTGGAGAGACCCAGTACTTC
d_call: NA; cdr3_length: 14; clone_size: NA; v_call: TRBV25-1; j_call: TRBJ2-1; cdr3_aa: CASSERAVGREQFF; cdr3_nt: TGTGCCAGCAGTGAAAGGGCTGTGGGGCGTGAGCAGTTCTTC
d_call: TRBD2; cdr3_length: 15; clone_size: few; v_call: TRBV19; j_call: TRBJ2-1; cdr3_aa: CASSTGTSGRDEQFF; cdr3_nt: TGTGCCAGTAGTACCGGGACTAGCGGGAGAGATGAGCAGTTCTTC
d_call: NA; cdr3_length: 15; clone_size: NA; v_call: TRBV27; j_call: TRBJ2-1; cdr3_aa: CASRSRRVNYNEQFF; cdr3_nt: TGTGCCAGCAGGTCCCGGCGGGTCAACTACAATGAGCAGTTCTTC
d_call: TRBD1; cdr3_length: 15; clone_size: once; v_call: TRBV28; j_call: TRBJ2-7; cdr3_aa: CASSPLTGGGYEQYF; cdr3_nt: TGTGCCAGCAGCCCGTTGACAGGGGGCGGGTATGAGCAGTACTTC
d_call: TRBD2; cdr3_length: 14; clone_size: NA; v_call: TRBV6-1; j_call: TRBJ2-1; cdr3_aa: CASRVSGGANEQFF; cdr3_nt: TGTGCCAGCAGGGTTAGCGGGGGGGCCAATGAGCAGTTCTTC
d_call: TRBD1; cdr3_length: 16; clone_size: NA; v_call: TRBV5-1; j_call: TRBJ2-3; cdr3_aa: CASSFGQGATWDTQYF; cdr3_nt: TGCGCCAGCAGCTTTGGACAGGGGGCGACGTGGGATACGCAGTATTTT
d_call: NA; cdr3_length: 16; clone_size: NA; v_call: TRBV27; j_call: TRBJ2-5; cdr3_aa: CASSLFFSVRQETQYF; cdr3_nt: TGTGCCAGCAGTTTATTTTTCAGTGTCCGCCAAGAGACCCAGTACTTC
d_call: NA; cdr3_length: 14; clone_size: NA; v_call: TRBV9; j_call: TRBJ2-5; cdr3_aa: CASSVEDNQETQYF; cdr3_nt: TGTGCCAGCAGCGTAGAGGATAATCAAGAGACCCAGTACTTC
d_call: NA; cdr3_length: 13; clone_size: NA; v_call: TRBV2; j_call: TRBJ2-3; cdr3_aa: CASSKNKEDTQYF; cdr3_nt: TGTGCCAGCAGTAAAAACAAAGAAGATACGCAGTATTTT
d_call: NA; cdr3_length: 14; clone_size: NA; v_call: TRBV5-4; j_call: TRBJ1-1; cdr3_aa: CASSHPAVNTEAFF; cdr3_nt: TGTGCCAGCAGCCATCCTGCAGTTAACACTGAAGCTTTCTTT
d_call: TRBD1; cdr3_length: 12; clone_size: NA; v_call: TRBV5-4; j_call: TRBJ2-1; cdr3_aa: CATRTGHEEQFF; cdr3_nt: TGTGCCACCCGGACAGGGCATGAGGAGCAGTTCTTC
d_call: NA; cdr3_length: 14; clone_size: NA; v_call: TRBV11-2; j_call: TRBJ2-3; cdr3_aa: CASSLRLATDTQYF; cdr3_nt: TGTGCCAGCAGCTTAAGGCTAGCAACAGATACGCAGTATTTT
d_call: NA; cdr3_length: 14; clone_size: NA; v_call: TRBV5-1; j_call: TRBJ1-1; cdr3_aa: CASSVGPTNTEAFF; cdr3_nt: TGCGCCAGCAGCGTGGGTCCGACGAACACTGAAGCTTTCTTT
d_call: NA; cdr3_length: 9; clone_size: NA; v_call: TRBV7-9; j_call: TRBJ2-7; cdr3_aa: CASAYEQYF; cdr3_nt: TGTGCCAGCGCTTACGAGCAGTACTTC
d_call: TRBD2; cdr3_length: 15; clone_size: NA; v_call: TRBV5-8; j_call: TRBJ2-1; cdr3_aa: CASSPSGGSYNEQFF; cdr3_nt: TGCGCCAGCAGCCCGAGCGGGGGCTCCTACAATGAGCAGTTCTTC
d_call: NA; cdr3_length: 11; clone_size: few; v_call: TRBV20-1; j_call: TRBJ1-2; cdr3_aa: CSCETYRGYTF; cdr3_nt: TGCAGCTGCGAGACCTACCGGGGCTACACCTTC
d_call: NA; cdr3_length: 15; clone_size: NA; v_call: TRBV5-1; j_call: TRBJ2-3; cdr3_aa: CASSFVKSGTDTQYF; cdr3_nt: TGCGCCAGCAGCTTCGTTAAGTCAGGAACAGATACGCAGTATTTT
d_call: NA; cdr3_length: 12; clone_size: NA; v_call: TRBV5-6; j_call: TRBJ1-2; cdr3_aa: CASSLGGVPYTF; cdr3_nt: TGTGCCAGCAGCTTGGGGGGGGTTCCCTACACCTTC